These T cell receptor beta chains were read from a single sample in a study of cytomegalovirus exposure and HLA in healthy donors. Assay: immunoSEQ multiplex PCR; the TCRdb copy retains only in-frame clones and omits some. The table has about 130,000 clones, approximately 82% seen once; the top ten hold 25% to 30%. Sequenced: PBMCs. These receptors all come from a man between 25 and 39 years old in good health and CMV-seropositive. Each CDR3 is given with its conserved first and last residue. Fields, in order: V gene, clone size, D gene, J gene, CDR3 DNA, CDR3 protein. The D gene is left open where the match is weak. Size values are once, few and many counts, or a class for expanded clones, and some rows have none.

V gene: TRBV5-1; clone size: .; D gene: TRBD1; J gene: TRBJ1-1; CDR3 DNA: TGCGCCAGCAGGGGATTACAGGGGGCGTCTAAAGCTTTCTTT; CDR3 protein: CASRGLQGASKAFF
V gene: TRBV28; clone size: .; D gene: .; J gene: TRBJ1-5; CDR3 DNA: TGTGCCAGCAGTTTAAGGGGGTTCCGTTCGTCTCAGCCCCAGCATTTT; CDR3 protein: CASSLRGFRSSQPQHF
V gene: TRBV19; clone size: few; D gene: TRBD2; J gene: TRBJ2-7; CDR3 DNA: TGTGCCAGTAGTACGGGACTAGCGGGAGGCTACGAGCAGTACTTC; CDR3 protein: CASSTGLAGGYEQYF
V gene: TRBV7-3; clone size: .; D gene: TRBD1; J gene: TRBJ2-7; CDR3 DNA: TGTGCCAGCAGCTTCGGGACAGGGCTCCAGCAGTACTTC; CDR3 protein: CASSFGTGLQQYF
V gene: TRBV10-1; clone size: .; D gene: .; J gene: TRBJ2-3; CDR3 DNA: TGCGCCAGCAGTGACAGTGACACAGATACGCAGTATTTT; CDR3 protein: CASSDSDTDTQYF
V gene: TRBV7-3; clone size: .; D gene: .; J gene: TRBJ2-1; CDR3 DNA: TGTGCCAGCAGCCCTATGCCCGGCTACAATGAGCAGTTCTTC; CDR3 protein: CASSPMPGYNEQFF
V gene: TRBV5-4; clone size: few; D gene: TRBD1; J gene: TRBJ2-5; CDR3 DNA: TGTGCCAGCAGCGCGGGACAGGGTGATCGAGAGACCCAGTACTTC; CDR3 protein: CASSAGQGDRETQYF
V gene: TRBV6-4; clone size: .; D gene: .; J gene: TRBJ2-2; CDR3 DNA: TGTGCCAGCAGTGACCAGGGTGCCGGGGAGCTGTTTTTT; CDR3 protein: CASSDQGAGELFF
V gene: TRBV7-3; clone size: .; D gene: .; J gene: TRBJ1-5; CDR3 DNA: TGTGCCAGCAGCTGGCGCAACCATTCCCGACAGGCTAGCAATCAGCCCCAGCATTTT; CDR3 protein: CASSWRNHSRQASNQPQHF
V gene: TRBV7-2; clone size: .; D gene: TRBD2; J gene: TRBJ2-4; CDR3 DNA: TGTGCCAGCAGCTTACTGGACGGGGGGGGCGACATTCAGTACTTC; CDR3 protein: CASSLLDGGGDIQYF
V gene: TRBV9; clone size: .; D gene: .; J gene: TRBJ1-2; CDR3 DNA: TGTGCCAGCAGCGTAGCGGGGGGAATGAAAAATGGCTACACCTTC; CDR3 protein: CASSVAGGMKNGYTF
V gene: TRBV11-1; clone size: .; D gene: TRBD2; J gene: TRBJ2-7; CDR3 DNA: TGTGCCAGCGGACTAGCGGGAGGGACCTACGAGCAGTACTTC; CDR3 protein: CASGLAGGTYEQYF
V gene: TRBV2; clone size: .; D gene: TRBD2; J gene: TRBJ2-3; CDR3 DNA: TGTGCCAGCAAGGCGGGGGGGCCCGTAGATACGCAGTATTTT; CDR3 protein: CASKAGGPVDTQYF
V gene: TRBV2; clone size: many; D gene: TRBD1; J gene: TRBJ2-7; CDR3 DNA: TGTGCCAGCTCGGGACAGGGTGGTAATGTCTACGAGCAGTACTTC; CDR3 protein: CASSGQGGNVYEQYF
V gene: TRBV11-1; clone size: few; D gene: .; J gene: TRBJ1-1; CDR3 DNA: TGTGCCAGCAGCCGCAGGGGCACTGAAGCTTTCTTT; CDR3 protein: CASSRRGTEAFF
V gene: TRBV6-1; clone size: .; D gene: .; J gene: TRBJ1-1; CDR3 DNA: TGTGCCAGCAAGGGGGAAACTTTGAACACTGAAGCTTTCTTT; CDR3 protein: CASKGETLNTEAFF
V gene: TRBV7-2; clone size: .; D gene: TRBD2; J gene: TRBJ2-3; CDR3 DNA: TGTGCCAGCAGCTTCTCTAGCGGGGTGCCCACAGATACGCAGTATTTT; CDR3 protein: CASSFSSGVPTDTQYF
V gene: TRBV11-3; clone size: .; D gene: .; J gene: TRBJ2-2; CDR3 DNA: TGTGCCAGCAGCACCCGAGGGGGGGGCCTACTGACCGGGGAGCTGTTTTTT; CDR3 protein: CASSTRGGGLLTGELFF
V gene: TRBV2; clone size: .; D gene: .; J gene: TRBJ1-1; CDR3 DNA: TGTGCCAGCAGTTCCGAGTCGGGGGTCGCCACTGAAGCTTTCTTT; CDR3 protein: CASSSESGVATEAFF
V gene: TRBV5-1; clone size: .; D gene: TRBD1; J gene: TRBJ2-1; CDR3 DNA: TGCGCCAGCAGCTTGGAGGGACAGGGGGCATATGAGCAGTTCTTC; CDR3 protein: CASSLEGQGAYEQFF
V gene: TRBV9; clone size: few; D gene: .; J gene: TRBJ1-2; CDR3 DNA: TGTGCCAGCAGCGTTCCTAGGTATGGCTACACCTTC; CDR3 protein: CASSVPRYGYTF
V gene: TRBV7-8; clone size: once; D gene: TRBD1; J gene: TRBJ1-2; CDR3 DNA: TGTGCCAGCAGCTTAGGGACAGGCAGGGGCTACACCTTC; CDR3 protein: CASSLGTGRGYTF
V gene: TRBV5-1; clone size: .; D gene: .; J gene: TRBJ1-1; CDR3 DNA: TGCGCCAGCAGCCCACAGGGAAACTCTGAAGCTTTCTTT; CDR3 protein: CASSPQGNSEAFF
V gene: TRBV5-1; clone size: .; D gene: TRBD1; J gene: TRBJ2-7; CDR3 DNA: TGCGCCAGCAGTACCCCCCCGGCAGGGGGTTCCTACGAGCAGTACTTC; CDR3 protein: CASSTPPAGGSYEQYF
V gene: TRBV5-1; clone size: .; D gene: TRBD2; J gene: TRBJ2-3; CDR3 DNA: TGCGCCAGCAGCTCCTCCCCGACTAGCGGGGCAGATACGCAGTATTTT; CDR3 protein: CASSSSPTSGADTQYF
V gene: TRBV11-2; clone size: few; D gene: .; J gene: TRBJ2-7; CDR3 DNA: TGTGCCAGCAGCTTACCGGACTATACCTACGAGCAGTACTTC; CDR3 protein: CASSLPDYTYEQYF
V gene: TRBV6-5; clone size: .; D gene: TRBD1; J gene: TRBJ2-2; CDR3 DNA: TGTGCCAGCGCCCCGGACAGGGTGACCGGGGAGCTGTTTTTT; CDR3 protein: CASAPDRVTGELFF
V gene: TRBV18; clone size: .; D gene: TRBD1; J gene: TRBJ1-2; CDR3 DNA: TGTGCCAGCTCACCCGGACAGGGTCCGTATGGCTACACCTTC; CDR3 protein: CASSPGQGPYGYTF
V gene: TRBV6-5; clone size: .; D gene: .; J gene: TRBJ2-3; CDR3 DNA: TGTGCCAGCAGCCACCTGGCCGATACGCAGTATTTT; CDR3 protein: CASSHLADTQYF
V gene: TRBV29-1; clone size: .; D gene: .; J gene: TRBJ1-2; CDR3 DNA: TGCAGCGGGGCGGTCCTAGGCAGGGAGGGAGGCTACACCTTC; CDR3 protein: CSGAVLGREGGYTF
V gene: TRBV19; clone size: .; D gene: TRBD1; J gene: TRBJ2-3; CDR3 DNA: TGTGCCAGTAGTACTCCGGGACAGGGGAAGACAGATACGCAGTATTTT; CDR3 protein: CASSTPGQGKTDTQYF
V gene: TRBV5-1; clone size: .; D gene: TRBD2; J gene: TRBJ2-5; CDR3 DNA: TGCGCCAGCAGCTTGGCCCTAGCGGGGGGTCAAGAGACCCAGTACTTC; CDR3 protein: CASSLALAGGQETQYF
V gene: TRBV6-1; clone size: .; D gene: TRBD1; J gene: TRBJ1-2; CDR3 DNA: TGTGCCAGCAGAGATACAGGGGGTACCCTTTATGGCTACACCTTC; CDR3 protein: CASRDTGGTLYGYTF
V gene: TRBV27; clone size: .; D gene: .; J gene: TRBJ2-4; CDR3 DNA: TGTGCCAGGAGAAGAGGACTAGCCAAAAACATTCAGTACTTC; CDR3 protein: CARRRGLAKNIQYF
V gene: TRBV4-3; clone size: .; D gene: TRBD1; J gene: TRBJ2-1; CDR3 DNA: TGCGCCAGCAGCTCCACAGGGGATTGGGGGAATGAGCAGTTCTTC; CDR3 protein: CASSSTGDWGNEQFF
V gene: TRBV9; clone size: .; D gene: .; J gene: TRBJ1-1; CDR3 DNA: TGTGCCAGCAGCTTAACCCAGGGGAGAAACACTGAAGCTTTCTTT; CDR3 protein: CASSLTQGRNTEAFF
V gene: TRBV2; clone size: few; D gene: TRBD2; J gene: TRBJ2-7; CDR3 DNA: TGTGCCAGTACGCGGGGGTCGTACGAGCAGTACTTC; CDR3 protein: CASTRGSYEQYF
V gene: TRBV11-2; clone size: many; D gene: .; J gene: TRBJ2-1; CDR3 DNA: TGTGCCAGCAGCCCCACTATAGGCAATGAGCAGTTCTTC; CDR3 protein: CASSPTIGNEQFF
V gene: TRBV28; clone size: once; D gene: TRBD1; J gene: TRBJ1-6; CDR3 DNA: TGTGCCAGCAGTTCTGGGCAGGGGGCTAATAATTCACCCCTCCACTTT; CDR3 protein: CASSSGQGANNSPLHF
V gene: TRBV18; clone size: .; D gene: TRBD1; J gene: TRBJ2-3; CDR3 DNA: TGTGCCAGCTCACCCCGACAGGGGGCTGTCGCAGATACGCAGTATTTT; CDR3 protein: CASSPRQGAVADTQYF
V gene: TRBV7-8; clone size: once; D gene: .; J gene: TRBJ2-2; CDR3 DNA: TGTGCCAGCAGCATCAGGTTATGGGGGGAGCTGTTTTTT; CDR3 protein: CASSIRLWGELFF
V gene: TRBV18; clone size: .; D gene: .; J gene: TRBJ1-1; CDR3 DNA: TGTGCCAGCTCACGTGTGGGCGACACTGAAGCTTTCTTT; CDR3 protein: CASSRVGDTEAFF
V gene: TRBV28; clone size: .; D gene: TRBD1; J gene: TRBJ2-7; CDR3 DNA: TGTGCCAGCAGTACGCACACAGGGGGCTCCTACGAGCAGTACTTC; CDR3 protein: CASSTHTGGSYEQYF
V gene: TRBV5-1; clone size: once; D gene: .; J gene: TRBJ2-7; CDR3 DNA: TGCGCCAGCAGCTTGGACTCCGAGACCTACGAGCAGTACTTC; CDR3 protein: CASSLDSETYEQYF
V gene: TRBV4-1; clone size: few; D gene: .; J gene: TRBJ2-3; CDR3 DNA: TGCGCCAGCAGCCAAGACAGGGATATGAATACGCAGTATTTT; CDR3 protein: CASSQDRDMNTQYF
V gene: TRBV6-5; clone size: .; D gene: .; J gene: TRBJ2-4; CDR3 DNA: TGTGCCAGCAGTTATTCGAGGGAGTCAGTGTTCAACATTCAGTACTTC; CDR3 protein: CASSYSRESVFNIQYF
V gene: TRBV7-3; clone size: few; D gene: .; J gene: TRBJ2-7; CDR3 DNA: TGTGCCAGCAGCCCCAGCCCGGGTGGTTACGAGCAGTACTTC; CDR3 protein: CASSPSPGGYEQYF
V gene: TRBV2; clone size: .; D gene: TRBD2; J gene: TRBJ2-2; CDR3 DNA: TGTGCCAGCAGACTAGCGATCCAGGCCGGGGAGCTGTTTTTT; CDR3 protein: CASRLAIQAGELFF
V gene: TRBV18; clone size: once; D gene: TRBD1; J gene: TRBJ1-3; CDR3 DNA: TGTGCCAGCTCACCTCCGGGACAGGCCTCTGGAAACACCATATATTTT; CDR3 protein: CASSPPGQASGNTIYF
V gene: TRBV7-3; clone size: .; D gene: .; J gene: TRBJ1-1; CDR3 DNA: TGTGCCAGCAGCTTAATGGCCGCTGGGTCGGGCACTGAAGCTTTCTTT; CDR3 protein: CASSLMAAGSGTEAFF
V gene: TRBV5-6; clone size: .; D gene: .; J gene: TRBJ2-7; CDR3 DNA: TGTGCCAGCAGCACTGGACAGACAAACTACGAGCAGTACTTC; CDR3 protein: CASSTGQTNYEQYF
V gene: TRBV5-1; clone size: .; D gene: .; J gene: TRBJ1-2; CDR3 DNA: TGCGCCAGCAGCAAGGGAGGGCCCCCCGAGGGCTACACCTTC; CDR3 protein: CASSKGGPPEGYTF
V gene: TRBV19; clone size: .; D gene: .; J gene: TRBJ1-1; CDR3 DNA: TGTGCCAGTAGTATACAACAGAACACTGAAGCTTTCTTT; CDR3 protein: CASSIQQNTEAFF
V gene: TRBV7-2; clone size: .; D gene: TRBD1; J gene: TRBJ2-1; CDR3 DNA: TGTGCCAGCAGCCAGGGGGCTAGCTCCTACAATGAGCAGTTCTTC; CDR3 protein: CASSQGASSYNEQFF
V gene: TRBV5-4; clone size: .; D gene: .; J gene: TRBJ1-2; CDR3 DNA: TGTGCCAGCAGCTTGTCGGGGGGATATGGCTACACCTTC; CDR3 protein: CASSLSGGYGYTF
V gene: TRBV19; clone size: once; D gene: .; J gene: TRBJ1-2; CDR3 DNA: TGTGCCAGTAGTATCAGGGGAGACGGCTACACCTTC; CDR3 protein: CASSIRGDGYTF
V gene: TRBV5-4; clone size: .; D gene: TRBD1; J gene: TRBJ1-1; CDR3 DNA: TGTGCCAGCCCCTCCACAGGGGTGCCGGGGAACACTGAAGCTTTCTTT; CDR3 protein: CASPSTGVPGNTEAFF